This T cell receptor (beta chain) came from a study of T cells in Graves' hyperthyroidism and ophthalmopathy. Trimming removed 4 bases from V and 1 base from J; junction bases left unmatched: 12. CDR1 and CDR2 from the germline V gene are LGHNA and YNFKEQ. This CDR3 has 18 residues. Amplification of TCR beta CDR3 regions was performed using RNA transcripts as template. HTBI primers drove first-round RT-PCR of the TCR CDR3. MiXCR, applied by TCRdb to the multiplex PCR reads, yields one record per CDR3 protein. The data contain about 710,000 distinct CDR3 sequences, roughly 15% of them singletons. This clonotype was picked up a small number of times.

This TCR was recovered from a man in his late teens or twenties with Graves' hyperthyroidism. The genes are TRBV4-2 and TRBJ2-3, with 9 bases fitting TRBD2. The sample taken for sequencing was blood. DNA of the CDR3: TGTGCCAGCAGCCCTCGGGTAGCGGGAGAGGACGGCACAGATACGCAGTATTTT. Translation: CASSPRVAGEDGTDTQYF.